One and the same sample provided the 27 T cell receptor beta chains below, sequenced in a study of blood T cell repertoires in COVID-19. Using immunoSEQ multiplex PCR, the repertoire was profiled, and TCRdb retains in-frame clones only, with some absent. The table has about 170,000 clones, roughly 91% seen once; the top ten hold almost 5%. The sequenced material came from peripheral blood. The receptors come from a man between 18 and 35 years old with COVID-19, enrolled during active disease.

Worth noting for this clone: The junction and the germline gene differ at one end; a read error may be behind it. The chain employs TRBV28 and TRBJ1-4; tentatively, D is TRBD1 (6 bases). The CDR3 is made up of 15 amino acids. Germline V gives CDR1 MDHEN, CDR2 SYDVKM. CDR3 sequence reads: CASSLRRGAWEKLLF. Here the CDR3 DNA reads TGTGCCAGCAGTTTGCGGCGGGGGGCCTGGGAAAAACTGCTTTTT.

The chain joins TRBV13 to TRBJ1-2, with D unclear. This CDR3 has 13 residues. V lost 5 bases, J lost 4 bases, and 11 bases lay in between. Germline V gene lookup returns CDR1 PRHDT and CDR2 FYEKMQ (reference sequence). CDR3 in amino acids: CASSTFRGYGYTF. CDR3 nucleotide sequence: TGTGCCAGCAGCACGTTCCGAGGCTATGGCTACACCTTC. Full variable domain (remainder filled in from reference TRBV13 and TRBJ1-2): AAGVIQSPRHLIKEKRETATLKCYPIPRHDTVYWYQQGPGQDPQFLISFYEKMQSDKGSIPDRFSAQQFSDYHSELNMSSLELGDSALYFCASSTFRGYGYTFGSGTRLTVV.

This clone was detected once. The chain has TRBV13 and TRBJ2-7; possible D gene TRBD1, 6 bases. Trimming pared 4 bases from V and 5 bases from J, leaving 9 bases between. The CDR3 covers 12 residues. Germline CDR1 PRHDT, CDR2 FYEKMQ (reference sequence). The CDR3 reads CASSYRAHEQYF. The CDR3 nucleotides read TGTGCCAGCAGCTACAGGGCCCACGAGCAGTACTTC.

V is TRBV19 and J is TRBJ1-1, with 9 bases aligning to TRBD1. Germline V gene data show CDR1 as LNHDA and CDR2 as SQIVND (reference sequence). J gave up 0 bases and V 4 bases, and 3 bases lay outside the gene matches. The CDR3 runs 15 residues. CDR3 in DNA: TGTGCCAGTAGTAAAGGGACAGGGTTGAACACTGAAGCTTTCTTT. Amino acid sequence: CASSKGTGLNTEAFF.

V usage is TRBV6-5 and J usage is TRBJ1-1, with 9 bases lining up with TRBD1. J lost 4 bases, V lost 4 bases, and 1 base had no gene match. The CDR3 runs 13 residues. CDR1 and CDR2 (germline): MNHEY, SVGAGI. The CDR3 protein is CASSWTGATEAFF. CDR3 in DNA: TGTGCCAGCAGTTGGACAGGGGCCACTGAAGCTTTCTTT.

V and J are TRBV6-2 or TRBV6-3 and TRBJ2-1, with D possibly TRBD2 on 5 matching bases. CDR1 MNHEY and CDR2 SVGEGT come from the germline V gene. The CDR3 has 15 residues. V gave up 2 bases and J gave up 0 bases, with 8 bases separating them. CDR3 sequence (DNA): TGTGCCAGCAGTTACAGAGGGAGCTCCTACAATGAGCAGTTCTTC. Translating gives CASSYRGSSYNEQFF.

The chain has TRBV14 and TRBJ2-7, with TRBD1 as a possible D gene (5 bases). CDR1 is SGHDN and CDR2 is FVKESK in the germline V gene. There are 14 residues in the CDR3. Trimming cost V 7 bases and J 3 bases, with 16 bases left between them. This CDR3 is CASKGLQARYEQYF. Written as DNA, the CDR3 is TGTGCCAGCAAGGGTCTACAGGCACGCTACGAGCAGTACTTC.

Details on this clone: The identical CDR3 is also encoded by other nucleotide sequences in the sample. The chain has TRBV28 and TRBJ1-5; D unresolved. Trimming removed 5 bases at V and 4 bases at J, with 3 bases between. This CDR3 contains 11 residues. Germline V gene lookup returns CDR1 MDHEN and CDR2 SYDVKM. CDR3 sequence reads: CASSINQPQHF. DNA of the CDR3: TGTGCCAGCAGTATAAATCAGCCCCAGCATTTT.

The CDR3 nucleotides read TGTGCCAGCAGCGTAGGAGAGAGGGGCCCCGCGGGGGAGCAGTTCTTC. Protein product: CASSVGERGPAGEQFF. The rearrangement joins TRBV9 to TRBJ2-1; D may be TRBD2 (6 bases). Trimming left V 0 bases short and J 10 bases short, with 20 bases between. Germline CDR1 reads SGDLS; CDR2 reads YYNGEE. This CDR3 is 16 amino acids long. The full variable domain, with the rest looked up from reference TRBV9 and TRBJ2-1, is DSGVTQTPKHLITATGQRVTLRCSPRSGDLSVYWYQQSLDQGLQFLIQYYNGEERAKGNILERFSAQQFPDLHSELNLSSLELGDSALYFCASSVGERGPAGEQFFGPGTRLTVL.

This rearrangement joins TRBV20-1 to TRBJ2-5; D is uncertain. Germline lookup yields CDR1 DFQATT and CDR2 SNEGSKA (reference sequence). The CDR3 extends over 13 amino acids. V dropped 3 bases and J dropped 1 base, with 9 bases sitting between them. The CDR3: CSASVPVQETQYF. The CDR3 DNA follows: TGCAGTGCTAGTGTCCCGGTCCAAGAGACCCAGTACTTC.

J is TRBJ2-7 and V is TRBV6-2 or TRBV6-3, with unresolved D. CDR3 size: 12 residues. Trimming removed 4 bases at V and 4 bases at J, with 8 bases between. Germline CDR1 is MNHEY and CDR2 is SVGEGT. The CDR3 loop is CASSSTLYEQYF. The DNA of the CDR3 is TGTGCCAGCAGTTCCACTCTGTACGAGCAGTACTTC.

The chain recombines TRBV28 with TRBJ1-1; weak D call: TRBD1 (6 bases). Germline assignment: CDR1 MDHEN and CDR2 SYDVKM. The CDR3 covers 15 residues. V lost 6 bases, J lost 6 bases, and 20 bases lay in between. The CDR3 DNA follows: TGTGCCAGCAGAGGGGTCAGGGGACCTGGGCCTGAAGCTTTCTTT. It encodes CASRGVRGPGPEAFF. The full variable domain, its missing parts supplied by reference TRBV28 and TRBJ1-1, is DVKVTQSSRYLVKRTGEKVFLECVQDMDHENMFWYRQDPGLGLRLIYFSYDVKMKEKGDIPEGYSVSREKKERFSLILESASTNQTSMYLCASRGVRGPGPEAFFGQGTRLTVV.

V gene TRBV14 combines with J gene TRBJ2-7; 14 bases are a match to TRBD2. Trimming at V came to 2 bases and at J to 3 bases, leaving 3 bases not matched to a gene. This CDR3 is built from 16 residues. CDR1 is SGHDN and CDR2 is FVKESK in the germline V gene. The CDR3 protein is CASSQPGTSGGYEQYF. Here the CDR3 DNA reads TGTGCCAGCAGCCAACCCGGGACTAGCGGGGGCTACGAGCAGTACTTC.

This clone showed up just once. The chain carries TRBV27 and TRBJ2-5, with 8 bases matching TRBD1. The ends lost 6 bases at V and 4 bases at J; junction bases unmatched: 10. The CDR3 spans 15 residues. Germline V CDR1 and CDR2: MNHEY, SMNVEV (reference sequence). DNA for the CDR3: TGTGCCAGCAGCCAAACGACAGGGGATGGAGAGACCCAGTACTTC. Translation: CASSQTTGDGETQYF.

This clone was seen a handful of times. The gene calls are TRBV10-3 and TRBJ2-4, with D hard to call. The CDR3 has 13 amino acids. CDR1 and CDR2 from the germline V gene are ENHRY and SYGVKD. Trimming removed 6 bases at V and 5 bases at J, with 11 bases between. The CDR3 DNA is TGTGCCATCAGCAACAGAAGCCAAAACATTCAGTACTTC. Amino acids: CAISNRSQNIQYF.

The V and J genes are TRBV6-2 or TRBV6-3 and TRBJ1-2; no clear D gene. The CDR3 runs to 13 residues. Per the germline V gene, CDR1 is MNHEY and CDR2 is SVGEGT. Trimming pared 2 bases from V and 4 bases from J, leaving 8 bases between. CDR3 sequence reads: CASSYTAVYGYTF. CDR3 nucleotides: TGTGCCAGCAGTTACACAGCTGTCTATGGCTACACCTTC.

Concerning this clone itself: A read error may produce the germline difference seen at one junction end. The chain couples TRBV15 to TRBJ1-4, with 8 bases lining up with TRBD1. Germline CDR1 LNHNV, CDR2 YYDKDF (reference sequence). This CDR3 contains 14 residues. DNA of the CDR3: TGTGCCACCAGCAGCGACAGGGGTCTTGAAAAACTGCTTTTT. Residues: CATSSDRGLEKLLF.

The gene calls are TRBV5-1 and TRBJ2-2, with TRBD2 matching over 12 bases. Germline CDR1 reads SGHRS; CDR2 reads YFSETQ. Unmatched junction bases numbered 3, after V lost 4 bases and J lost 2 bases. CDR3 length: 16 residues. In DNA form, the CDR3 reads TGCGCCAGCAGCCTGACTAGCGGGAGAAACACCGGGGAGCTGTTTTTT. Residues: CASSLTSGRNTGELFF.

This chain joins TRBV6-6 and TRBJ2-1; D not certain. Germline-derived CDR1 and CDR2 are MNHNY and SVGAGI (reference sequence). V lost 7 bases and J 5 bases, leaving 9 bases between the germline ends. This CDR3 contains 12 residues. The CDR3: CASTYNHNEQFF. CDR3 DNA sequence: TGTGCCAGCACCTATAATCACAATGAGCAGTTCTTC.

This chain joins TRBV27 and TRBJ2-1; D is possibly TRBD2 (5 bases). Germline CDR1 MNHEY, CDR2 SMNVEV (reference sequence). The CDR3 sequence is 11 residues long. Between the trimmed V and J ends, which lost 6 bases and 14 bases, there was a span of 14 bases. The CDR3 region has the DNA TGTGCCAGCAGAGGAGGACTCGGAGAGTTCTTC. Translating it yields CASRGGLGEFF.

The rearrangement uses TRBV27 and TRBJ2-2, with TRBD1 as a possible D gene (6 bases). The V gene lost 3 bases and the J gene lost 6 bases, with 11 bases spanning the gap. The length of the CDR3 is 14 residues. CDR1 is MNHEY and CDR2 is SMNVEV in the germline V gene (reference sequence). Written as DNA, the CDR3 is TGTGCCAGCAGTTTGCGCCAGGGGCCCGGGGAGCTGTTTTTT. It specifies CASSLRQGPGELFF.

The chain recombines TRBV10-3 with TRBJ2-7; D may be TRBD2 (7 bases). This CDR3 is 16 amino acids long. The V and J ends lost 4 bases and 0 bases respectively, with 16 bases between them. Germline V lookup: CDR1 ENHRY, CDR2 SYGVKD. The CDR3 reads CAISAPRGGASYEQYF. As DNA, the CDR3 is TGTGCCATCAGTGCCCCAAGGGGGGGGGCCTCCTACGAGCAGTACTTC.

The chain is built from TRBV10-3 and TRBJ1-6; D is ambiguous. V lost 6 bases to trimming and J lost 5 bases, with 14 bases between them. CDR1 ENHRY and CDR2 SYGVKD come from the germline V gene. The CDR3 extends over 15 amino acids. The CDR3 loop reads CAISAFDIDNSPLHF. The CDR3 DNA reads TGTGCCATCAGCGCCTTTGACATTGATAATTCACCCCTCCACTTT.

The chain combines TRBV30 with TRBJ2-1; the match to TRBD2 covers 11 bases. The CDR3 is 12 amino acids. CDR1 is GTSNPN, CDR2 SVGIG, per germline (reference sequence). DNA of the CDR3: TGTGCTACTAGCGGGAGTAGAAATGAGCAGTTCTTC. Protein sequence: CATSGSRNEQFF.

This rearrangement joins TRBV7-8 to TRBJ1-2; 9 bases fit TRBD1. The V gene's germline CDR1 is SGHVS and CDR2 FQNEAQ. V lost 4 bases to trimming and J lost 7 bases; unmatched junction nucleotides: 13. This CDR3 is 16 amino acids long. The CDR3 bases are TGTGCCAGCAGCTCCCACCTGACAGGGGGATCTGGTGGCTACACCTTC. This encodes CASSSHLTGGSGGYTF.

The chain couples TRBV28 to TRBJ2-7; D is uncertain. Germline CDR1 is MDHEN and CDR2 is SYDVKM. Trimming stripped 5 bases from V and 3 bases from J, with 14 bases between. The CDR3 sequence is 14 residues long. CDR3 bases: TGTGCCAGCAGTCTTAGATACGGTGTCTACGAGCAGTACTTC. It is translated as CASSLRYGVYEQYF.

The chain recombines TRBV6-5 with TRBJ1-2; D remains ambiguous. There are 13 residues in the CDR3. Trimming took 6 bases from V and 5 from J, leaving 13 bases between them. Germline CDR1 MNHEY, CDR2 SVGAGI. The CDR3 DNA sequence: TGTGCCAGCAGGGACTACCTAGCATATGGCTACACCTTC. Protein: CASRDYLAYGYTF.